This passage covers 28 T cell receptor beta chains from one sample sequenced in a study of CD8+ T cells in alopecia areata (dated by TCRdb to about 2018). To prepare the library, the immunoSEQ multiplex PCR assay was applied. To provide template for TCR sequencing, every sample had RNA extracted and reverse transcribed into cDNA. TCRdb carries this immuneACCESS record with in-frame sequences only. Its versions omit some clonotypes, under half of them owing to an unresolved V gene in the studies checked, with the rest unexplained. In this sample the table shows around 10,000 clones, 55% to 65% of which occur a single time. The top ten constitute less than 9.5% of the sample. The time point label corresponds to: baseline before oral tofacitinib. Lesional scalp punch biopsies and peripheral blood were obtained from alopecia areata patients. Sequencing was performed on skin, taken at week 0. These receptors all come from a human donor with alopecia areata.

This clone is a singleton in its sample. V is TRBV7-8 and J is TRBJ2-7, with D perhaps matching TRBD1 (7 bases). V was cut by 8 bases and J by 9 bases, with 20 bases left in between. This CDR3 contains 13 residues. Germline V lookup: CDR1 SGHVS, CDR2 FQNEAQ. In DNA, the CDR3 is TGTGCCAGCGGCGGGACAGACTTTACGGTGCAGTACTTC. Amino acids: CASGGTDFTVQYF.

The chain links TRBV5-8 to TRBJ2-5, with D perhaps matching TRBD2 (6 bases). Trimming stripped 0 bases from V and 0 bases from J, with 18 bases between. Looked up from germline, CDR1 is SGHTS and CDR2 is YDEGEE. CDR3 length equals 18 residues. The CDR3, as DNA: TGTGCCAGCAGCTTGGTGGGTGTGCCTAGCGCTTACCAAGAGACCCAGTACTTC. This encodes CASSLVGVPSAYQETQYF.

This clone has a handful of counts. The chain combines TRBV5-1 with TRBJ1-1; 7 bases fit TRBD1. Trimming removed 2 bases from V and 2 bases from J; junction bases left unmatched: 9. CDR3 size: 16 residues. CDR1 and CDR2 from the germline V gene are SGHRS and YFSETQ. DNA for the CDR3: TGCGCCAGCAGCTTTAGGGACAGCTATTCTAACACTGAAGCTTTCTTT. It codes for CASSFRDSYSNTEAFF.

The J gene is TRBJ2-7, the V gene TRBV6-1, with TRBD1 matching over 10 bases. CDR3 size: 15 residues. Germline loops: CDR1 MNHNS, CDR2 SASEGT. Trimming took 7 bases from V and 2 from J; bases not matched to a gene: 8. CDR3 nucleotides: TGTGCCAGCAAGGATCTGGGACAGGGGACCTACGAGCAGTACTTC. Protein sequence: CASKDLGQGTYEQYF.

The rearrangement joins TRBV18 to TRBJ2-3; possibly TRBD1 or TRBD2 for D (6 bases each). V lost 3 bases, J lost 4 bases, and 14 bases lay in between. The CDR3 is 15 amino acids. Germline CDR1 is KGHSH and CDR2 is LQKENI. DNA for the CDR3: TGTGCCAGCTCACCCCGGGGGCTAGCGTCAGATACGCAGTATTTT. Translated: CASSPRGLASDTQYF.

This clone was counted only a few times. The chain recombines TRBV7-9 with TRBJ1-4; no reliable D call. The CDR3 spans 13 residues. Germline loops: CDR1 SEHNR, CDR2 FQNEAQ (reference sequence). The germline V and J ends were trimmed by 1 base and 4 bases, with 4 bases remaining between them. CDR3 protein: CASSLEFNEKLFF. The CDR3 region has the DNA TGTGCCAGCAGCTTAGAGTTTAATGAAAAACTGTTTTTT.

This clone came up a few times. This chain links TRBV11-2 with TRBJ2-7; D not resolved. This CDR3 has 15 residues. With 4 bases removed from V and 1 base from J, the gap between germline ends came to 14 bases. Germline lookup yields CDR1 SGHAT and CDR2 FQNNGV. In nucleotides, the CDR3 is TGTGCCAGCAGCTCCCGCTCCTGGGGTTCCTACGAGCAGTACTTC. Translation gives CASSSRSWGSYEQYF.

As to this clone: This CDR3 is also generated by other DNA sequences in the sample. V usage is TRBV7-2 and J usage is TRBJ2-7; 8 positions agree with TRBD2. This CDR3 has 14 amino acids. Trimming took 3 bases from V and 2 from J; bases not matched to a gene: 3. From germline, CDR1 is SGHTA and CDR2 FQGNSA. The CDR3, as DNA: TGTGCCAGCAGCTTCGGGGGGGGAGCCTACGAGCAGTACTTC. As protein: CASSFGGGAYEQYF.

This chain joins TRBV7-8 and TRBJ1-2; D not resolved. The CDR3 sequence is 14 residues long. V was trimmed by 0 bases and J by 4 bases, leaving 9 bases between them. Germline V gives CDR1 SGHVS, CDR2 FQNEAQ. CDR3 amino acids: CASSLAGSGYGYTF. The CDR3 nucleotides read TGTGCCAGCAGCTTAGCTGGATCTGGCTATGGCTACACCTTC.

This clone has only a few counts. The J gene is TRBJ1-5, the V gene TRBV21-1; TRBD1, as called in the table, went unchecked against the DNA. TRBV21-1 is annotated as a pseudogene. This CDR3 comprises 13 residues. The CDR3: CASTSGGNQPQHF. CDR3 sequence (DNA): TGTGCCAGCACATCAGGGGGCAATCAGCCCCAGCATTTT.

This clone was seen only once. This chain uses TRBV5-6 with TRBJ2-2; D possibly corresponds to TRBD2 (7 bases). The CDR3 is made up of 15 amino acids. Between the trimmed V and J ends, which lost 0 bases and 7 bases, there was a span of 13 bases. The germline V gene has CDR1 SGHDT and CDR2 YYEEEE. CDR3 in amino acids: CASSLVYREGGELFF. CDR3 bases: TGTGCCAGCAGCTTGGTTTACAGGGAGGGCGGGGAGCTGTTTTTT.

V usage is TRBV11-2 and J usage is TRBJ1-6; D may be TRBD1 (5 bases). Trimming removed 1 base at V and 17 bases at J, with 15 bases between. CDR1 SGHAT and CDR2 FQNNGV come from the germline V gene. CDR3 length: 13 residues. The CDR3 here is CASSLVGPGPVHF. In DNA form, the CDR3 reads TGTGCCAGCAGCTTAGTGGGGCCAGGGCCCGTCCACTTT.

This rearrangement joins TRBV5-7 to TRBJ1-4; 8 bases map to TRBD1. TRBV5-7 is an ORF; its function is uncertain. This CDR3 region has 14 residues. V lost 3 bases, J lost 8 bases, and 6 bases stayed unmatched. CDR3 bases: TGTGCCAGCAGCTCCAGGGGGCCAGGCGAAAAACTGTTTTTT. Translated, it gives CASSSRGPGEKLFF.

The V gene is TRBV11-1, the J gene TRBJ2-1, with D possibly matching TRBD1 (6 bases). CDR3 size: 15 residues. The germline V gene encodes CDR1 SGHAT and CDR2 FQDESV (reference sequence). V was cut by 5 bases and J by 4 bases, with 15 bases left in between. The CDR3 nucleotides read TGTGCCAGCAGCCCCCGGACCGGGACATACAATGAGCAGTTCTTC. Translation: CASSPRTGTYNEQFF. The entire variable domain, with the rest obtained from reference TRBV11-1 and TRBJ2-1, is as follows: EAEVAQSPRYKITEKSQAVAFWCDPISGHATLYWYRQILGQGPELLVQFQDESVVDDSQLPKDRFSAERLKGVDSTLKIQPAELGDSAMYLCASSPRTGTYNEQFFGPGTRLTVL.

This clone came up once. The chain joins TRBV9 to TRBJ2-1; 7 bases map to TRBD1. The germline gives CDR1 SGDLS, CDR2 YYNGEE. Losses at the gene ends were 5 bases for V and 4 bases for J; bases not matched to a gene: 6. The length of the CDR3 is 14 residues. Here the CDR3 reads CASSPRDRYNEQFF. The CDR3, as DNA: TGTGCCAGCAGTCCAAGGGACAGATACAATGAGCAGTTCTTC.

The chain links TRBV30 to TRBJ2-7; D perhaps matches TRBD2 (5 bases). The CDR3 consists of 13 residues. V lost 1 base and J lost 2, with 9 bases in between. Germline CDR1 is GTSNPN and CDR2 is SVGIG (reference sequence). In DNA, the CDR3 is TGTGCCTGGAGTGAGAGGGTAACCTACGAGCAGTACTTC. It encodes CAWSERVTYEQYF.

The chain employs TRBV4-1 and TRBJ2-1; D unclear. Per the germline V gene, CDR1 is MGHRA and CDR2 is YSYEKL. CDR3 length: 13 residues. Trimming pared 0 bases from V and 13 bases from J, leaving 13 bases between. The CDR3, as DNA: TGCGCCAGCAGCCAAGATCTTTTCTATTTTCAGTTCTTC. This gives the protein CASSQDLFYFQFF.

J is TRBJ1-5 and V is TRBV6-5; 10 bases are a match to TRBD1. With 6 bases clipped from V and 7 bases from J, the junction kept 6 bases outside the gene matches. The CDR3 totals 14 residues. Germline V gene lookup returns CDR1 MNHEY and CDR2 SVGAGI. CDR3 sequence (DNA): TGTGCCAGCAGAGGGACAGGGGACAGGCAGCCCCAGCATTTT. As protein: CASRGTGDRQPQHF.

The V gene is TRBV2, the J gene TRBJ1-5; the match to TRBD1 covers 7 bases. Germline V gene data show CDR1 as SNHLY and CDR2 as FYNNEI. V lost 4 bases and J lost 13; bases outside the gene matches: 16. The CDR3 contains 15 residues. CDR3 in amino acids: CASSGNTGEGETQHF. Here the CDR3 DNA reads TGTGCCAGCAGTGGAAACACAGGGGAAGGGGAAACACAGCATTTT. The entire variable domain, with the rest obtained from reference TRBV2 and TRBJ1-5, is as follows: EPEVTQTPSHQVTQMGQEVILRCVPISNHLYFYWYRQILGQKVEFLVSFYNNEISEKSEIFDDQFSVERPDGSNFTLKIRSTKLEDSAMYFCASSGNTGEGETQHFGDGTRLSIL.

The V call is TRBV25-1, the J call TRBJ2-1; the match to TRBD2 covers 8 bases. This CDR3 is built from 14 residues. The V and J ends lost 4 bases and 4 bases, in that order; junction bases with no gene match: 3. Per the germline V gene, CDR1 is MGHDK and CDR2 is SYGVNS. CDR3 residues: CASSGLANYNEQFF. CDR3 nucleotides: TGTGCCAGCAGTGGACTAGCGAATTACAATGAGCAGTTCTTC.

This clone was detected only a few times. V gene TRBV9 combines with J gene TRBJ2-7; 8 bases match TRBD1. After removal of 2 bases from V and 2 bases from J, the junction contained 6 bases not matched to a gene. Looked up from germline, CDR1 is SGDLS and CDR2 is YYNGEE. This CDR3 is built from 15 residues. This CDR3 is CASSVGQGQTYEQYF. The CDR3 DNA reads as TGTGCCAGCAGCGTCGGACAGGGACAAACCTACGAGCAGTACTTC.

This clone is medium-sized by share. The chain recombines TRBV10-3 with TRBJ1-1; D remains ambiguous. CDR3 length equals 12 residues. Trimming left V 6 bases short and J 4 bases short, with 9 bases between. Germline CDR1 reads ENHRY; CDR2 reads SYGVKD. CDR3 sequence reads: CAIRQLSTEAFF. CDR3 nucleotides: TGTGCCATCAGGCAACTTAGCACTGAAGCTTTCTTT.

This chain connects TRBV25-1 to TRBJ1-1; no clear D. The CDR3 loop spans 13 amino acids. Trimming pared 1 base from V and 1 base from J, leaving 4 bases between. Germline V gene data show CDR1 as MGHDK and CDR2 as SYGVNS. DNA for the CDR3: TGTGCCAGCAGTGAATGGGGGAACACTGAAGCTTTCTTT. Protein sequence: CASSEWGNTEAFF.

V gene TRBV5-5 combines with J gene TRBJ2-1; perhaps TRBD2 as D (6 bases). Trimming removed 7 bases from V and 0 bases from J, with 20 bases in between. The germline V gene has CDR1 SGHKS and CDR2 YYEKEE (reference sequence). CDR3 length: 17 amino acids. The CDR3: CASRPFGGKSSYNEQFF. The CDR3 DNA reads as TGTGCCAGCCGACCGTTTGGCGGGAAAAGCTCCTACAATGAGCAGTTCTTC.

The gene calls are TRBV6-1 and TRBJ1-2; 8 bases fit TRBD1. V shed 6 bases and J 6 bases; nucleotides not matched to a gene: 6. The CDR3 is 13 amino acids. Germline values: CDR1 MNHNS, CDR2 SASEGT. In nucleotides, the CDR3 is TGTGCCAGCAGCCTGGACAGGGTTGATGGCTACACCTTC. Amino acids: CASSLDRVDGYTF.

The chain has TRBV30 and TRBJ2-2; D remains unclear. The CDR3 covers 12 residues. The V gene lost 0 bases and the J gene lost 7 bases, with 6 bases spanning the gap. CDR1 GTSNPN and CDR2 SVGIG come from the germline V gene (reference sequence). The chain's CDR3 is CAWSVGHGELFF. As DNA, the CDR3 is TGTGCCTGGAGTGTCGGTCACGGGGAGCTGTTTTTT. Full variable domain (outside the CDR3, taken from reference TRBV30 and TRBJ2-2): SQTIHQWPATLVQPVGSPLSLECTVEGTSNPNLYWYRQAAGRGLQLLFYSVGIGQISSEVPQNLSASRPQDRQFILSSKKLLLSDSGFYLCAWSVGHGELFFGEGSRLTVL.

Remarks on this clone: In the same sample, other DNA sequences code for this CDR3. The chain is built from TRBV11-2 and TRBJ1-1; D not resolved. The germline V gene encodes CDR1 SGHAT and CDR2 FQNNGV. V was shortened by 8 bases and J by 1 base, with 8 bases between the two germline ends. This CDR3 contains 12 residues. CDR3 residues: CASRRQNTEAFF. The DNA of the CDR3 is TGTGCCAGCCGAAGACAGAACACTGAAGCTTTCTTT.

This rearrangement joins TRBV30 to TRBJ1-3; weak D call: TRBD1 (5 bases). The germline V and J ends were trimmed by 2 bases and 0 bases, with 14 bases remaining between them. Germline CDR1 GTSNPN, CDR2 SVGIG (reference sequence). The CDR3 spans 16 residues. CDR3 amino acids: CAWSPVGLISGNTIYF. CDR3 coding DNA: TGTGCCTGGAGTCCTGTGGGGCTGATCTCTGGAAACACCATATATTTT.